These 9 T cell receptor beta chains share one sample of origin, sequenced in a study of T cells after yellow fever vaccination. TCRdb passed the 5' RACE reads through MiXCR, listing each CDR3 protein once. The profile shows roughly 300,000 distinct CDR3 sequences, roughly 6.8% of them singletons. This specimen consisted of PBMCs, obtained 45 days after the first yellow fever vaccination. Source of these receptors: a man younger than 30 who received the YFV17D yellow fever vaccine.

This clonotype was seen at least ten times. The chain combines TRBV24-1 with TRBJ2-2, with 9 bases identical to TRBD1. The J segment lost 4 bases and the V segment lost 3 bases, leaving 11 bases of the junction unmatched. This CDR3 contains 18 residues. Germline V gene sequence: CDR1 KGHDR, CDR2 SFDVKD. CDR3 region: CATSDPSMGQGGTGELFF. The CDR3 DNA is TGTGCCACCAGTGATCCCTCGATGGGACAGGGAGGCACCGGGGAGCTGTTTTTT.

There are a few counts of this clonotype. The CDR3 reads CASSYTGPTFPGANVLTF. The CDR3 bases are TGTGCCAGCAGTTACACAGGGCCTACCTTCCCTGGGGCCAACGTCCTGACTTTC. The chain has TRBV6-8 and TRBJ2-6; tentative D call: TRBD1 (6 bases). V was trimmed by 2 bases and J by 2 bases, leaving 16 bases between them. Germline V lookup: CDR1 MNHGY, CDR2 SAAAGT. The CDR3 has 18 amino acids.

This clonotype appeared a few times. V usage is TRBV19 and J usage is TRBJ1-1; D is possibly TRBD1 (5 bases). Trimming removed 6 bases at V and 1 base at J, with 15 bases between. Looked up from germline, CDR1 is LNHDA and CDR2 is SQIVND (reference sequence). The CDR3 loop spans 15 amino acids. Here the CDR3 DNA reads TGTGCCAGTAGGAGAGGGGAGGCCAGGAACACTGAAGCTTTCTTT. Encoded protein: CASRRGEARNTEAFF.

The genes are TRBV3-1 and TRBJ1-2; D remains unclear. Germline assignment: CDR1 LGHDT and CDR2 YNNKEL (reference sequence). This CDR3 has 15 amino acids. V lost 10 bases and J 8 bases, leaving 26 bases between the germline ends. This chain's CDR3 is CATCQVSTKHDGYTF. For the CDR3, the DNA is TGTGCCACCTGCCAAGTTAGTACGAAACACGACGGCTACACCTTC.

The chain combines TRBV7-9 with TRBJ1-1; tentative D call: TRBD1 (6 bases). CDR3 length equals 15 residues. Germline CDR1 SEHNR, CDR2 FQNEAQ (reference sequence). Trimming cost V 4 bases and J 3 bases, with 15 bases left between them. CDR3 amino acids: CASSWNRDGDTEAFF. The CDR3 DNA reads TGTGCCAGCAGCTGGAACAGGGACGGGGACACTGAAGCTTTCTTT.

This clonotype was seen only a few times. The chain links TRBV5-1 to TRBJ1-5, with D perhaps matching TRBD1 (5 bases). This CDR3 is 14 amino acids long. V gave up 0 bases and J gave up 9 bases, with 13 bases separating them. The germline V gene has CDR1 SGHRS and CDR2 YFSETQ. The CDR3 here is CASSLGAPRGPQHF. As DNA, the CDR3 is TGCGCCAGCAGCTTGGGGGCACCAAGGGGGCCCCAGCATTTT.

This chain joins TRBV4-1 and TRBJ1-1; D perhaps matches TRBD1 (5 bases). The CDR3 loop spans 17 amino acids. Germline V gene data show CDR1 as MGHRA and CDR2 as YSYEKL. Trimming took off 0 bases at V and 1 base at J, with 15 bases between the two ends. The CDR3 sequence is CASSQEATGLTNTEAFF. The CDR3 DNA reads TGCGCCAGCAGCCAAGAGGCGACGGGACTGACGAACACTGAAGCTTTCTTT.

This clonotype was observed at least ten times. This CDR3 reads CAISAGAANYGYTF. CDR3 DNA: TGTGCCATCAGCGCCGGGGCCGCTAACTATGGCTACACCTTC. The genes are TRBV10-3 and TRBJ1-2, with D possibly TRBD1 on 5 matching bases. CDR1 ENHRY and CDR2 SYGVKD come from the germline V gene. The CDR3 consists of 14 residues. Trimming took 6 bases from V and 0 from J, leaving 11 bases between them.

The rearrangement uses TRBV7-9 and TRBJ1-3; 7 bases match TRBD1. V trimming: 5 bases; J trimming: 4 bases; junction bases outside the gene matches: 2. Germline V gives CDR1 SEHNR, CDR2 FQNEAQ (reference sequence). The CDR3 sequence is 13 residues long. CDR3 loop: CASSADRGNTIYF. The CDR3 region has the DNA TGTGCCAGCAGCGCGGACAGGGGAAACACCATATATTTT.